The 9 T cell receptor beta chains given below trace back to one sample, sequenced in a study of shared clonotypes between healthy human individuals (dated by TCRdb to between 2020 and 2021). The method was the immunoSEQ multiplex PCR assay. Drawn from immuneACCESS, this table holds only the in-frame rearrangements with V and J called that TCRdb kept. Clones are partly lost; checked studies trace under half to an unresolved V gene and leave the rest unexplained. The table for this sample lists about 1.5 million clones; nearly 99% of them were counted only once. Roughly 0.4% of the sample is taken by the ten largest. The specimen sequenced was naive CD4+ T cells sorted from blood. The meaning of the sample's cell subset or site label: CD45RA+ positively selected. The receptor set was obtained from a man younger than 45 in good health.

The J gene is TRBJ1-1, the V gene TRBV29-1; D perhaps matches TRBD1 (5 bases). From germline, CDR1 is SQVTM and CDR2 ANQGSEA. Trimming took 3 bases from V and 4 from J, leaving 12 bases between them. The CDR3 sequence is 13 residues long. The CDR3 nucleotides are TGCAGCGTTGAGGGCAGGGTACTCACTGAAGCTTTCTTT. Protein: CSVEGRVLTEAFF.

This clone has just one count. This rearrangement joins TRBV28 to TRBJ2-7, with D perhaps matching TRBD1 (6 bases). Germline CDR1 is MDHEN and CDR2 is SYDVKM. V was shortened by 4 bases and J by 2 bases, with 18 bases between the two germline ends. CDR3 length: 16 residues. As DNA, the CDR3 is TGTGCCAGCAGTTCCCCTGCCCCGGCAGGGGCCTACGAGCAGTACTTC. Residues: CASSSPAPAGAYEQYF.

The chain uses TRBV30 and TRBJ2-7, with TRBD2 as a possible D gene (5 bases). Germline assignment: CDR1 GTSNPN and CDR2 SVGIG (reference sequence). Trimming cost V 8 bases and J 0 bases, with 20 bases left between them. The CDR3 consists of 15 residues. DNA of the CDR3: TGTGCCGCCAACCTGGGATGGGAGAGCTCCTACGAGCAGTACTTC. Its translation is CAANLGWESSYEQYF.

The chain has TRBV29-1 and TRBJ2-3; D gene uncertain. V was cut by 8 bases and J by 2 bases, with 11 bases left in between. CDR1 is SQVTM and CDR2 is ANQGSEA in the germline V gene. The CDR3 sequence is 12 residues long. CDR3 in DNA: TGCAGCTTAGAGAGGATCACAGATACGCAGTATTTT. It yields the protein CSLERITDTQYF.

This chain links TRBV5-1 with TRBJ2-1, with TRBD2 matching 9 bases. The CDR3 is 14 amino acids. Germline V gene lookup returns CDR1 SGHRS and CDR2 YFSETQ. V was clipped by 0 bases and J by 11 bases; unmatched bases: 6. Here the CDR3 DNA reads TGCGCCAGCAGCTTGGTGGCTAGCGGGGACAAGCAGTTCTTC. Translated, it gives CASSLVASGDKQFF. The variable domain in full, with the rest retrieved from reference TRBV5-1 and TRBJ2-1, is KAGVTQTPRYLIKTRGQQVTLSCSPISGHRSVSWYQQTPGQGLQFLFEYFSETQRNKGNFPGRFSGRQFSNSRSEMNVSTLELGDSALYLCASSLVASGDKQFFGPGTRLTVL.

The chain recombines TRBV7-9 with TRBJ2-2; no definite D call. The CDR3 has 16 amino acids. Between the trimmed V and J ends, which lost 5 bases and 2 bases, there was a span of 15 bases. From germline, CDR1 is SEHNR and CDR2 FQNEAQ (reference sequence). The CDR3 sequence is CASSLAPTQNTGELFF. In DNA form, the CDR3 reads TGTGCCAGCAGCCTTGCCCCGACTCAAAACACCGGGGAGCTGTTTTTT.

This clone appeared once. The rearrangement joins TRBV7-3 to TRBJ2-2; D is perhaps TRBD1 (5 bases). V was shortened by 5 bases and J by 3 bases, with 19 bases between the two germline ends. CDR1 and CDR2 from the germline V gene are SGHTA and FQGTGA. CDR3 length equals 17 residues. The CDR3 spells CASSQGPQVAHTGELFF. The CDR3 DNA sequence: TGTGCCAGCAGCCAGGGTCCCCAGGTGGCGCACACCGGGGAGCTGTTTTTT.

Here the CDR3 DNA reads TGTGCCAGCAGCCCGGACCCCCCCCCTGCCTACGAGCAGTACTTC. Its translation is CASSPDPPPAYEQYF. The chain carries TRBV5-6 and TRBJ2-7; unclear D gene. The V end was cut by 4 bases, the J end by 2 bases, with 16 bases between. Germline CDR1 SGHDT, CDR2 YYEEEE. The CDR3 loop spans 15 amino acids. The whole variable domain, filled in from reference TRBV5-6 and TRBJ2-7, reads DAGVTQSPTHLIKTRGQQVTLRCSPKSGHDTVSWYQQALGQGPQFIFQYYEEEERQRGNFPDRFSGHQFPNYSSELNVNALLLGDSALYLCASSPDPPPAYEQYFGPGTRLTVT.

The chain is built from TRBV30 and TRBJ1-2; possible D gene TRBD1, 5 bases. The V end was cut by 0 bases, the J end by 8 bases, with 10 bases between. The length of the CDR3 is 12 residues. Germline CDR1 reads GTSNPN; CDR2 reads SVGIG (reference sequence). CDR3 sequence (DNA): TGTGCCTGGAGTGTAATCCAGGGCGGCTACACCTTC. It translates to CAWSVIQGGYTF.